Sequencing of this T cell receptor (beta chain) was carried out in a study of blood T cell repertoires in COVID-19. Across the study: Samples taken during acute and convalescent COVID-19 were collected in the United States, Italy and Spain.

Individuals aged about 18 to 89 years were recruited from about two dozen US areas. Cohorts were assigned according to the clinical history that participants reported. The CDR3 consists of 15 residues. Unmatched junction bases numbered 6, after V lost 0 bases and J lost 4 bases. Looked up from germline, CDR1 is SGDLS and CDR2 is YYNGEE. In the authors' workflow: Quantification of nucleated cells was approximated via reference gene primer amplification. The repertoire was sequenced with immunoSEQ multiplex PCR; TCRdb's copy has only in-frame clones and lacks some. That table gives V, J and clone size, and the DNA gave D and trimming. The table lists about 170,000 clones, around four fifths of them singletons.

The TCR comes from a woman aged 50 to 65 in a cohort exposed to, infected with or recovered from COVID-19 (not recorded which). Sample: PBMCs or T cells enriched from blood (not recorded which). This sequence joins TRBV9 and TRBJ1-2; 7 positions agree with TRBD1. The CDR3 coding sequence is TGTGCCAGCAGCGTAGCTACGGGACAGCTCTATGGCTACACCTTC. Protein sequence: CASSVATGQLYGYTF.